This T cell receptor (beta chain) was captured in a study of blood T cell repertoires in COVID-19. Whole-study context: Italy, Spain and the United States were the sources of the convalescent and acute COVID-19 samples. T cells, B-cell-depleted T cells, or PBMCs provided the cDNA or gDNA that served as material.

To note about this clone: Germline is not matched at one junction end, which may reflect a read error.

Per the original methods: Researchers report that nucleated cell counts were estimated from reference gene primer amplification. Sequencing was performed with immunoSEQ multiplex PCR; in TCRdb, only in-frame clones are kept and a portion is missing. The V and J calls and clone size were taken over from that table, and D and trimming were inferred from the DNA. The sample carries roughly 200,000 clones, approximately 90% recorded once. Sequencing was performed on peripheral blood. The clonotype was recovered from a man between 60 and 70 years old with active or convalescent COVID-19.

The CDR3 spells CASSQVVSQGAKTGELFF. The CDR3 nucleotides are TGTGCCAGCAGCCAAGTCGTCTCACAGGGGGCGAAAACCGGGGAGCTGTTTTTT. V is TRBV3-1 (or the pseudogene TRBV3-2) and J is TRBJ2-2, with 9 bases that match TRBD1. Germline V gene sequence: CDR1 LGHDT, CDR2 YNNKEL (reference sequence). The CDR3 is made up of 18 amino acids.